A selection of T cell receptor beta chains follows, all from one sample in a study of shared clonotypes between healthy human individuals. This table comes from immunoSEQ multiplex PCR, and its TCRdb copy is limited to in-frame clones, with some not included. The top ten clones hold more than 0.12% of a sample with millions of clones, around nine tenths of them seen once. The sample was naive CD4+ T cells sorted from blood. Receptors originate from a man younger than 35 in good health. CDR3s leave out the opening cysteine and the closing phenylalanine or tryptophan. The order of the fields is J gene, V gene, D gene, CDR3 protein. D genes are given only for firm matches.

TRBJ1-4,TRBV2,TRBD1,ASRAGQGSEKLF
TRBJ1-6,TRBV5-5,TRBD1,ASSLGPAGQGISPLH
TRBJ2-2,TRBV30,TRBD1,AWRNPGQVTGELF
TRBJ2-1,TRBV5-1,.,ASSPRQLNNNEQF
TRBJ2-3,TRBV11-3,TRBD2,ASSQRGGLAMTDTQY
TRBJ1-1,TRBV2,.,ASSIDTEAF
TRBJ2-1,TRBV5-4,.,ASSSGAYNEQF
TRBJ1-5,TRBV6-6,.,ASTKLTLGNQPQH
TRBJ1-1,TRBV28,.,ASSLEAWATEAF
TRBJ1-5,TRBV30,.,AWSAGSGQPQH
TRBJ1-1,TRBV5-1,.,ASRQGTDTEAF
TRBJ1-4,TRBV18,.,ASSPPGQGFGEKLF
TRBJ2-1,TRBV5-4,TRBD1,ASSFPQGGNNEQF
TRBJ1-2,TRBV6-6,TRBD1,ASSRTGAHGYT
TRBJ2-3,TRBV20-1,.,SAPRGDTQY
TRBJ1-4,TRBV20-1,.,SAWWREKLF
TRBJ2-5,TRBV6-1,TRBD1,ASSGVTGWGKETQY
TRBJ2-7,TRBV5-1,TRBD1,ASSLVAGGSEQY